The 19 T cell receptor beta chains reported below all come from one sample, sequenced in a study of cytomegalovirus exposure and HLA in healthy donors. PCR employed 60 Vbeta and 13 Jbeta primers. Assay: immunoSEQ multiplex PCR; the TCRdb copy retains only in-frame clones and omits some. The data show roughly 69,000 clones, about three quarters seen once. Input material: PBMCs. The receptors originated from a man between 18 and 35 years old in good health and CMV-seronegative.

J is TRBJ1-1 and V is TRBV11-1; 9 bases match TRBD1. Trimming at V came to 2 bases and at J to 6 bases, leaving 10 bases not matched to a gene. Per the germline V gene, CDR1 is SGHAT and CDR2 is FQDESV (reference sequence). The CDR3 sequence is 16 residues long. Here the CDR3 DNA reads TGTGCCAGCAGCTTAATTTCCGGACAGGGGAGCCCTGAAGCTTTCTTT. Its protein is CASSLISGQGSPEAFF.

The rearrangement uses TRBV4-1 and TRBJ1-5, with TRBD1 matching 9 bases. From germline, CDR1 is MGHRA and CDR2 YSYEKL. The CDR3 extends over 20 amino acids. V gave up 6 bases and J gave up 6 bases; unmatched junction bases: 24. CDR3 DNA sequence: TGCGCCAGCAGACACAAAAGGGGGACAGGGAATCAGAGCGTAGGTCAGCCCCAGCATTTT. The encoded protein is CASRHKRGTGNQSVGQPQHF.

CDR3 nucleotide sequence: TGTGCCAGCAGTCCGGACAGGGGACGCCCTGAAGCTTTCTTT. Protein: CASSPDRGRPEAFF. This rearrangement joins TRBV6-5 to TRBJ1-1, with 9 bases fitting TRBD1. Germline lookup yields CDR1 MNHEY and CDR2 SVGAGI. CDR3 length: 14 amino acids. Trimming removed 5 bases from V and 6 bases from J; junction bases left unmatched: 7.

This chain uses TRBV10-3 with TRBJ1-3; D unresolved. The V gene's germline CDR1 is ENHRY and CDR2 SYGVKD. V was clipped by 10 bases and J by 0 bases, with 16 bases between them. The CDR3 covers 15 residues. Here the CDR3 reads CATTPERGSGNTIYF. As DNA, the CDR3 is TGTGCCACCACGCCAGAGCGGGGCTCTGGAAACACCATATATTTT.

This clone showed up just a few times. The chain is built from TRBV7-2 and TRBJ1-5, with 9 bases fitting TRBD1. Trimming at V came to 8 bases and at J to 0 bases, leaving 11 bases not matched to a gene. Germline values: CDR1 SGHTA, CDR2 FQGNSA. This CDR3 contains 17 residues. CDR3 nucleotides: TGTGCCAGCGCTGGGGGACAGGGACAATATAGCAATCAGCCCCAGCATTTT. It encodes CASAGGQGQYSNQPQHF.

CDR3 sequence: CASSTGTSNEQFF. CDR3 DNA: TGTGCCAGTAGTACCGGGACTTCCAATGAGCAGTTCTTC. This chain links TRBV19 with TRBJ2-1, with D maybe TRBD2 (6 bases). With 4 bases removed from V and 6 bases from J, the gap between germline ends came to 10 bases. This CDR3 contains 13 residues. CDR1 and CDR2 from the germline V gene are LNHDA and SQIVND (reference sequence).

The chain recombines TRBV9 with TRBJ2-2, with D perhaps TRBD1 (5 bases). The germline V and J ends were trimmed by 4 bases and 2 bases, with 12 bases remaining between them. This CDR3 contains 15 residues. Germline loops: CDR1 SGDLS, CDR2 YYNGEE. CDR3 in DNA: TGTGCCAGCAGCTTACGACAGAGAAACACCGGGGAGCTGTTTTTT. Translated: CASSLRQRNTGELFF. Full variable domain (rest looked up from reference TRBV9 and TRBJ2-2): DSGVTQTPKHLITATGQRVTLRCSPRSGDLSVYWYQQSLDQGLQFLIQYYNGEERAKGNILERFSAQQFPDLHSELNLSSLELGDSALYFCASSLRQRNTGELFFGEGSRLTVL.

This clone was seen only a few times. V usage is TRBV4-3 and J usage is TRBJ2-1, with 11 bases that match TRBD2. V gave up 3 bases and J gave up 10 bases; unmatched junction bases: 2. Germline values: CDR1 LGHNA, CDR2 YSLEER. The CDR3 is made up of 13 amino acids. The CDR3 nucleotides read TGCGCCAGCAGCCACTCTAGCGGGGGGGAGCAGTTCTTC. This encodes CASSHSSGGEQFF.

This sequence joins TRBV7-6 and TRBJ1-1; the match to TRBD1 covers 11 bases. The germline CDR1 and CDR2 sequences are SGHVS and FNYEAQ. Unmatched junction bases numbered 1, after V lost 1 base and J lost 0 bases. The CDR3 length is 16 residues. CDR3 residues: CASSLGGQGVNTEAFF. For the CDR3, the DNA is TGTGCCAGCAGCTTAGGGGGACAGGGGGTGAACACTGAAGCTTTCTTT.

V usage is TRBV6-1 and J usage is TRBJ1-1; a weak D match, TRBD1 (5 bases). Trimming took 1 base from V and 1 from J, leaving 7 bases between them. CDR3 length: 14 residues. Germline V CDR1 and CDR2: MNHNS, SASEGT. The CDR3, as DNA: TGTGCCAGCAGTGAAGTGGGGCAGAACACTGAAGCTTTCTTT. Its protein is CASSEVGQNTEAFF.

This rearrangement joins TRBV7-8 to TRBJ1-4, with no clear D. There are 15 residues in the CDR3. Per germline, CDR1 SGHVS and CDR2 FQNEAQ. V was cut by 5 bases and J by 1 base, with 11 bases left in between. CDR3 sequence: CASSPDSLTNEKLFF. The CDR3 nucleotides are TGTGCCAGCAGCCCCGATAGCTTAACTAATGAAAAACTGTTTTTT.

The V call is TRBV2, the J call TRBJ2-2; a possible D gene is TRBD1 (5 bases). This CDR3 region has 15 residues. Germline values: CDR1 SNHLY, CDR2 FYNNEI. Trimming pared 8 bases from V and 4 bases from J, leaving 17 bases between. CDR3 DNA sequence: TGTGCCAGCCTCAGGGCCAGGTCGAGCACCGGGGAGCTGTTTTTT. Translating gives CASLRARSSTGELFF. Filled out from reference TRBV2 and TRBJ2-2, the complete variable domain reads EPEVTQTPSHQVTQMGQEVILRCVPISNHLYFYWYRQILGQKVEFLVSFYNNEISEKSEIFDDQFSVERPDGSNFTLKIRSTKLEDSAMYFCASLRARSSTGELFFGEGSRLTVL.

The rearrangement joins TRBV9 to TRBJ2-5; TRBD2 matches at 8 bases. V lost 2 bases, J lost 5 bases, and 5 bases stayed unmatched. CDR1 and CDR2 (germline): SGDLS, YYNGEE. There are 14 residues in the CDR3. CDR3 loop: CASSVRGGRETQYF. The CDR3 nucleotides read TGTGCCAGCAGCGTTCGGGGGGGCAGGGAGACCCAGTACTTC.

V and J are TRBV15 and TRBJ2-7, with a weak D call TRBD1 (5 bases). V lost 1 base and J lost 3, with 10 bases in between. The CDR3 sequence is 14 residues long. Per germline, CDR1 LNHNV and CDR2 YYDKDF (reference sequence). CDR3 in DNA: TGTGCCACCAGCAGAGCCGCAGGGCGCTACGAGCAGTACTTC. It is translated as CATSRAAGRYEQYF.

The chain employs TRBV9 and TRBJ2-3, with TRBD2 matching over 12 bases. The germline V gene has CDR1 SGDLS and CDR2 YYNGEE. Losses at the gene ends were 0 bases for V and 7 bases for J; bases not matched to a gene: 9. The CDR3 covers 17 residues. The CDR3 sequence: CASSVASSGGAAHTQYF. For the CDR3, the DNA is TGTGCCAGCAGCGTAGCTTCTAGCGGGGGGGCCGCCCATACGCAGTATTTT.

The genes are TRBV19 and TRBJ1-2, with TRBD1 as a possible D gene (5 bases). This CDR3 region has 14 residues. Germline V gives CDR1 LNHDA, CDR2 SQIVND (reference sequence). Trimming removed 4 bases at V and 0 bases at J, with 9 bases between. The CDR3 DNA is TGTGCCAGTAGTACCCGGGGGGCTAACTATGGCTACACCTTC. This gives the protein CASSTRGANYGYTF.

V usage is TRBV5-1 and J usage is TRBJ2-7, with a tentative D call TRBD1 (5 bases). The CDR3 consists of 14 residues. CDR1 and CDR2 (germline): SGHRS, YFSETQ. Trimming removed 1 base from V and 3 bases from J, with 11 bases in between. This CDR3 reads CASSLPRQYYEQYV. As DNA, the CDR3 is TGCGCCAGCAGCTTGCCCCGACAGTACTACGAGCAGTACGTC.

The table lists this clone with a count of one. The chain carries TRBV29-1 and TRBJ1-1; the D gene is possibly TRBD1 (6 bases). CDR1 SQVTM and CDR2 ANQGSEA come from the germline V gene. The CDR3 length is 14 residues. The V end lost 4 bases, the J end lost 4 bases, and 16 bases lay between the germline ends. Here the CDR3 DNA reads TGCAGCGTTGGGCTAGGGGGGGCACTCACTGAAGCTTTCTTT. Amino acid sequence: CSVGLGGALTEAFF.

The rearrangement links TRBV9 to TRBJ2-5; 7 nucleotides align to TRBD1. The J call may be incorrect, as the DNA end agrees better with TRBJ2-7. The CDR3 spans 15 residues. Germline CDR1 SGDLS, CDR2 YYNGEE. CDR3 sequence: CASSVAGTDSYEQYF. The CDR3 DNA reads as TGTGCCAGCAGCGTAGCCGGGACAGACTCCTACGAGCAGTACTTC.